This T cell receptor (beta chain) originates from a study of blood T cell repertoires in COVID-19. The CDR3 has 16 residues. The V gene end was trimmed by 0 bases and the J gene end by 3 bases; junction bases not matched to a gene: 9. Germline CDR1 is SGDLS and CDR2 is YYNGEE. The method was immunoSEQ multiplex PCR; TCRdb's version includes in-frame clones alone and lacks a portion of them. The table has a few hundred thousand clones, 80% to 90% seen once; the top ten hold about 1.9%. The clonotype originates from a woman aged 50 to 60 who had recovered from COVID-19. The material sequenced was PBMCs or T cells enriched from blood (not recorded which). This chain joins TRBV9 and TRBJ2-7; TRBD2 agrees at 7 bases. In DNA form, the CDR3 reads TGTGCCAGCAGCGTAGGGATGTCGGGAGGTTTCTACGAGCAGTACTTC. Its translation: CASSVGMSGGFYEQYF. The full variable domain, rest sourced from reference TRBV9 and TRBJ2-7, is DSGVTQTPKHLITATGQRVTLRCSPRSGDLSVYWYQQSLDQGLQFLIQYYNGEERAKGNILERFSAQQFPDLHSELNLSSLELGDSALYFCASSVGMSGGFYEQYFGPGTRLTVT.